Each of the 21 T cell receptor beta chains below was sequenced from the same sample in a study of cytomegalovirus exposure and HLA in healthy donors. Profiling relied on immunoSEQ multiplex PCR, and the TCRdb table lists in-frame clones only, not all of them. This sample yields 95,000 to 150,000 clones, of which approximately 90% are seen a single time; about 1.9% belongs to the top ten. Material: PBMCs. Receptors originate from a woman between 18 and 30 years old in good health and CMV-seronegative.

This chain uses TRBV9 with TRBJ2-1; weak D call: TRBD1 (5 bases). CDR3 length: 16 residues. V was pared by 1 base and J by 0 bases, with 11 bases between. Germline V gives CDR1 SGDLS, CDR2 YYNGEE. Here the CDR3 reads CASSVTYRSSYNEQFF. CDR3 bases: TGTGCCAGCAGCGTAACTTACAGGAGCTCCTACAATGAGCAGTTCTTC. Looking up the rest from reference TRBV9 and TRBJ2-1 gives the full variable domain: DSGVTQTPKHLITATGQRVTLRCSPRSGDLSVYWYQQSLDQGLQFLIQYYNGEERAKGNILERFSAQQFPDLHSELNLSSLELGDSALYFCASSVTYRSSYNEQFFGPGTRLTVL.

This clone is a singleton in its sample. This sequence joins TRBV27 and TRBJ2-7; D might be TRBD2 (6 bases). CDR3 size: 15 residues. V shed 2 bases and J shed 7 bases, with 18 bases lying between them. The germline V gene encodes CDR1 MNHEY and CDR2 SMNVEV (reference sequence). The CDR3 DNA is TGTGCCAGCAGTTTAAGGTGGGGCGGGGCGAGTGAGCAGTACTTC. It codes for CASSLRWGGASEQYF.

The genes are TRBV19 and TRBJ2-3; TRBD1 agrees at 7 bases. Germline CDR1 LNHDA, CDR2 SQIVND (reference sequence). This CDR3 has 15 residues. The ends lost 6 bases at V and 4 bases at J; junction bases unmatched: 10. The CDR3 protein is CASSSNRGQADTQYF. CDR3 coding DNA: TGTGCCAGTAGCTCCAACAGGGGTCAGGCAGATACGCAGTATTTT.

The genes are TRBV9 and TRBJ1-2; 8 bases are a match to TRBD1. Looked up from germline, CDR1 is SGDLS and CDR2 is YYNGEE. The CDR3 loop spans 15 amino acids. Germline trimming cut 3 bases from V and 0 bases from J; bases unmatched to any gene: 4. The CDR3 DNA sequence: TGTGCCAGCAGCGCACAGGGGGGAGCTAACTATGGCTACACCTTC. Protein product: CASSAQGGANYGYTF.

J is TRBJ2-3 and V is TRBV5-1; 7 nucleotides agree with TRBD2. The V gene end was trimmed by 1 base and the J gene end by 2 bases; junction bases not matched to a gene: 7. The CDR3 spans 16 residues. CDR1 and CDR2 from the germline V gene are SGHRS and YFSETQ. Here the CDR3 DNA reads TGCGCCAGCAGCTTGTTCGGGCGGGGGACCACAGATACGCAGTATTTT. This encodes CASSLFGRGTTDTQYF. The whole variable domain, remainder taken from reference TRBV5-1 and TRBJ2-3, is KAGVTQTPRYLIKTRGQQVTLSCSPISGHRSVSWYQQTPGQGLQFLFEYFSETQRNKGNFPGRFSGRQFSNSRSEMNVSTLELGDSALYLCASSLFGRGTTDTQYFGPGTRLTVL.

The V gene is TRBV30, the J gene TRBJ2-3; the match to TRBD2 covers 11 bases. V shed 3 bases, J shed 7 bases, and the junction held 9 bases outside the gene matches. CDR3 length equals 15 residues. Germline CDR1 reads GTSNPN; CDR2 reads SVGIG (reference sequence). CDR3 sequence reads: CAWRYSGTSGYTQYF. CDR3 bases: TGTGCCTGGAGGTACTCCGGGACTAGCGGATATACGCAGTATTTT.

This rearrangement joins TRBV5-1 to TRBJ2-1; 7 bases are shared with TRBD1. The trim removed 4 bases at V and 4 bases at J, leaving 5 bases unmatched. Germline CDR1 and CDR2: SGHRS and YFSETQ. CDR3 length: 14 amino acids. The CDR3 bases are TGCGCCAGCAGCACCGGGACAGCGTACAATGAGCAGTTCTTC. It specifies CASSTGTAYNEQFF.

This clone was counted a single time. The CDR3 DNA follows: TGTGCCAGCAGCTCGGGGGGGACCGGGGAGCTGTTTTTT. Translation gives CASSSGGTGELFF. This chain joins TRBV7-9 and TRBJ2-2; 8 positions match TRBD2. This CDR3 comprises 13 residues. J was trimmed by 5 bases and V by 4 bases; bases with no gene match: 0. Germline-derived CDR1 and CDR2 are SEHNR and FQNEAQ (reference sequence).

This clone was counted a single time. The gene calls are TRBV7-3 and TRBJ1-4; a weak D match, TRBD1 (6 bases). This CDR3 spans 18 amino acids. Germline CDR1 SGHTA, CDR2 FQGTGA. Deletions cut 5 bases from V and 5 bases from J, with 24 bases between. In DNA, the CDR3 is TGTGCCAGCAGCCTAGAAACGATAGAGACAGGAATAAATGAAAAACTGTTTTTT. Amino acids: CASSLETIETGINEKLFF. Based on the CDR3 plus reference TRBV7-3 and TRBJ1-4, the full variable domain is GAGVSQTPSNKVTEKGKYVELRCDPISGHTALYWYRQSLGQGPEFLIYFQGTGAADDSGLPNDRFFAVRPEGSVSTLKIQRTERGDSAVYLCASSLETIETGINEKLFFGSGTQLSVL.

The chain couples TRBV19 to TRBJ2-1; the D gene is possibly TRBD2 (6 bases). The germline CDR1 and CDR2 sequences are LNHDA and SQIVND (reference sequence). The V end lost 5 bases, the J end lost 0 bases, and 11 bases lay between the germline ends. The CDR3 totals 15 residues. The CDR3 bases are TGTGCCAGTAGTGCCCGGGGGTCCTCCTACAATGAGCAGTTCTTC. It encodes CASSARGSSYNEQFF.

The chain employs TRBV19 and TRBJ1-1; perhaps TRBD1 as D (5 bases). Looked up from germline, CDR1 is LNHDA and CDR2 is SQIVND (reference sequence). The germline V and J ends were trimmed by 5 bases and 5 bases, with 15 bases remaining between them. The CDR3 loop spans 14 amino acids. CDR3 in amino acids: CASSGRGDRTEAFF. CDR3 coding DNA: TGTGCCAGTAGTGGGAGGGGCGATCGGACTGAAGCTTTCTTT.

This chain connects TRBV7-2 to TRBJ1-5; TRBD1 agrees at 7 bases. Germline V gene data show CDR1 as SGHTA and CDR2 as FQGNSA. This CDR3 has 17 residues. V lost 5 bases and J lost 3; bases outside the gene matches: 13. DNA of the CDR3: TGTGCCAGCAGCCGAGGCCTCTCGACAGGGCCCAATCAGCCCCAGCATTTT. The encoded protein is CASSRGLSTGPNQPQHF.

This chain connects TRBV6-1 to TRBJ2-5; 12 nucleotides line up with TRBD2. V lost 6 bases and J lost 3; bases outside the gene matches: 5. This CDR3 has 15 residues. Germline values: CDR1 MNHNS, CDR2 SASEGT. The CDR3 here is CASRQTSGSKETQYF. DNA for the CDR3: TGTGCCAGCAGGCAGACTAGCGGGAGTAAAGAGACCCAGTACTTC.

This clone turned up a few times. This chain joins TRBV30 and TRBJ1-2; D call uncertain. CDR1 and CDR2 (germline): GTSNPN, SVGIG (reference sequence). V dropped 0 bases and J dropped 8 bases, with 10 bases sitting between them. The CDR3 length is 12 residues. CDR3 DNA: TGTGCCTGGAGTGTTGGAGGGAAGGGCTACACCTTC. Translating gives CAWSVGGKGYTF.

DNA for the CDR3: TGTGCCTGGAGTGTACTCGTCGGCTACACCTTC. Its translation: CAWSVLVGYTF. This chain connects TRBV30 to TRBJ1-2, with D unclear. CDR3 length: 11 residues. Trimming cost V 0 bases and J 8 bases, with 7 bases left between them. CDR1 is GTSNPN and CDR2 is SVGIG in the germline V gene (reference sequence).

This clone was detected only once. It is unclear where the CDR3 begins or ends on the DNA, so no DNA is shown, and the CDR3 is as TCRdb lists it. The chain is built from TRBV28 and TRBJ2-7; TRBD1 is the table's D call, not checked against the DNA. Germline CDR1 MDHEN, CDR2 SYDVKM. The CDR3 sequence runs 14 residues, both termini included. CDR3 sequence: CASSSSTGIHEQYF.

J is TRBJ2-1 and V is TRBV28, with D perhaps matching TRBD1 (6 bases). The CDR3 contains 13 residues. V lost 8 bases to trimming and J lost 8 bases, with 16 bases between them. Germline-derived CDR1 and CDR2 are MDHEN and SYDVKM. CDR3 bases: TGTGCCAGCTTTAGAGGGACACTGCATGAGCAGTTCTTC. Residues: CASFRGTLHEQFF.

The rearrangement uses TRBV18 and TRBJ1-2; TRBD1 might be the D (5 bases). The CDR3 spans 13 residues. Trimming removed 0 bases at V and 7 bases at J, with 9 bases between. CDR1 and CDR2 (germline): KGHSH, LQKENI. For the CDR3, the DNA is TGTGCCAGCTCACCACCAGGGGTGGGTGGCTACACCTTC. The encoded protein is CASSPPGVGGYTF.

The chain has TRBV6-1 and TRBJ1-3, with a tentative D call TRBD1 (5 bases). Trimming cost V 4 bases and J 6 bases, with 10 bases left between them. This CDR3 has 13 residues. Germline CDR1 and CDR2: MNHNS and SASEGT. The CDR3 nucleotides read TGTGCCAGCAGTGTCAGGGCGGAAAACACCATATATTTT. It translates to CASSVRAENTIYF.

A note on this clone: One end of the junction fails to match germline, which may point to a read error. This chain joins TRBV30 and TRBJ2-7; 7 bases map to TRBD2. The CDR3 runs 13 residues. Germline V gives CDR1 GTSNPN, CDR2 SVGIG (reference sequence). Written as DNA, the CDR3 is TGTGCCCGGAGCCGGGGCGGGAGTTACGAGCAGTACTTC. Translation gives CARSRGGSYEQYF. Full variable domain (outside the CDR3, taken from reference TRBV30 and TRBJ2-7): SQTIHQWPATLVQPVGSPLSLECTVEGTSNPNLYWYRQAAGRGLQLLFYSVGIGQISSEVPQNLSASRPQDRQFILSSKKLLLSDSGFYLCARSRGGSYEQYFGPGTRLTVT.

CDR3 bases: TGTGCCAGCAGCCGCGGACAGGGTAACGAGCAGTACTTC. The encoded protein is CASSRGQGNEQYF. The V call is TRBV9, the J call TRBJ2-7, with 8 nucleotides matching TRBD1. CDR1 is SGDLS and CDR2 is YYNGEE in the germline V gene. With V trimmed by 4 bases and J by 5 bases, 5 bases remained unmatched. The CDR3 is made up of 13 amino acids.